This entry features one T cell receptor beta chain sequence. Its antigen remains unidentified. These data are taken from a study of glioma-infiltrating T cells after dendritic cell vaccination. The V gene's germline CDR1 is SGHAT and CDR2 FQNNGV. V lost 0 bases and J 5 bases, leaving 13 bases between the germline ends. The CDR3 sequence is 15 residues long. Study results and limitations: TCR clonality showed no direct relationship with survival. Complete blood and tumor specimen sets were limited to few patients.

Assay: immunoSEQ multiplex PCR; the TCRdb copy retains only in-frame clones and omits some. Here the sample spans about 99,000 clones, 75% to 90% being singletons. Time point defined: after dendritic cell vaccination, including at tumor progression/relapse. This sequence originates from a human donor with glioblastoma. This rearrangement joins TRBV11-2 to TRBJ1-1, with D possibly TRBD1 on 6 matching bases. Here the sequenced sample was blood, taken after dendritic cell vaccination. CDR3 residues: CASSLEGGVGTEAFF. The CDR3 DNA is TGTGCCAGCAGCTTAGAAGGGGGTGTCGGGACTGAAGCTTTCTTT.